The 29 T cell receptor beta chains below all came from one sample that was sequenced in a study of T cell changes during pregnancy in multiple sclerosis. TCRdb's table, derived via immunoSEQ multiplex PCR, lists solely in-frame clones and lacks some. The sample consists of 38,000 or so clones, around nine tenths of them appearing once. Sequenced material: peripheral blood, taken before pregnancy. The receptors come from a female donor with multiple sclerosis, enrolled in a pregnancy study.

The rearrangement uses TRBV6-1 and TRBJ2-5, with TRBD1 matching 7 bases. With 8 bases clipped from V and 4 bases from J, the junction kept 10 bases outside the gene matches. The CDR3 contains 14 residues. Germline V gene sequence: CDR1 MNHNS, CDR2 SASEGT. This CDR3 reads CASVEQGPLETQYF. The DNA of the CDR3 is TGTGCCAGCGTTGAACAGGGGCCTTTAGAGACCCAGTACTTC.

This rearrangement joins TRBV18 to TRBJ1-1; the match to TRBD1 covers 7 bases. This CDR3 is 14 amino acids long. With 3 bases clipped from V and 11 bases from J, the junction kept 12 bases outside the gene matches. In germline, CDR1 is KGHSH, CDR2 LQKENI. Written as DNA, the CDR3 is TGTGCCAGCTCACCGATCCGGGACAGAATGGGGGCTTTCTTT. Its protein is CASSPIRDRMGAFF.

This clone showed up just a few times. DNA of the CDR3: TGTGCCAGCAGTGTACGAGAGGACTATGGCTACACCTTC. Protein: CASSVREDYGYTF. V gene TRBV6-1 combines with J gene TRBJ1-2; D is unresolved. The ends were cut back, 4 bases at V and 3 bases at J, with 9 bases in the middle. There are 13 residues in the CDR3. The germline V gene has CDR1 MNHNS and CDR2 SASEGT.

This clone was detected once. The chain joins TRBV7-9 to TRBJ2-7; D possibly corresponds to TRBD2 (6 bases). The CDR3 contains 16 residues. Trimming removed 8 bases from V and 1 base from J, with 21 bases in between. The germline gives CDR1 SEHNR, CDR2 FQNEAQ (reference sequence). Here the CDR3 DNA reads TGTGCCAGCCAGGACAAGGGACTGACAAATTCCTACGAGCAGTACTTC. Its translation: CASQDKGLTNSYEQYF.

The chain couples TRBV19 to TRBJ2-2; 8 nucleotides agree with TRBD1. V trimming: 3 bases; J trimming: 4 bases; junction bases outside the gene matches: 16. CDR1 is LNHDA and CDR2 is SQIVND in the germline V gene (reference sequence). This CDR3 spans 19 amino acids. The DNA of the CDR3 is TGTGCCAGTAGTATTGGCCCCTTAGGACAGGGAAGATTCACCGGGGAGCTGTTTTTT. Its translation: CASSIGPLGQGRFTGELFF.

The chain combines TRBV7-8 with TRBJ1-1; D call uncertain. V lost 5 bases and J lost 4, with 8 bases in between. Germline CDR1 reads SGHVS; CDR2 reads FQNEAQ. The length of the CDR3 is 12 residues. CDR3 sequence reads: CASSLRSTEAFF. Here the CDR3 DNA reads TGTGCCAGCAGCCTTAGGAGCACTGAAGCTTTCTTT.

The chain has TRBV27 and TRBJ2-1; 8 bases align to TRBD2. Germline loops: CDR1 MNHEY, CDR2 SMNVEV (reference sequence). This CDR3 contains 14 residues. After removal of 7 bases from V and 6 bases from J, the junction contained 8 bases not matched to a gene. CDR3 nucleotides: TGTGCCAGCAATATAGCGGGATCGACCAATGAGCAGTTCTTC. Protein product: CASNIAGSTNEQFF.

The chain is built from TRBV4-1 and TRBJ1-1, with 7 bases aligning to TRBD1. CDR1 and CDR2 (germline): MGHRA, YSYEKL. The length of the CDR3 is 15 residues. V lost 1 base, J lost 4 bases, and 6 bases stayed unmatched. CDR3 sequence reads: CASSQADREATEAFF. DNA of the CDR3: TGCGCCAGCAGCCAAGCCGACAGGGAGGCCACTGAAGCTTTCTTT.

The chain combines TRBV25-1 with TRBJ2-2, with 9 bases fitting TRBD1. The V gene end was trimmed by 6 bases and the J gene end by 5 bases; junction bases not matched to a gene: 7. CDR1 and CDR2 from the germline V gene are MGHDK and SYGVNS. The CDR3 has 15 residues. The CDR3 spells CASRGQGGGTGELFF. In DNA form, the CDR3 reads TGTGCCAGCAGGGGACAGGGTGGAGGTACCGGGGAGCTGTTTTTT.

This clone appeared once. This sequence joins TRBV5-1 and TRBJ2-7; no firm D call. From germline, CDR1 is SGHRS and CDR2 YFSETQ. The CDR3 is 14 amino acids. V dropped 6 bases and J dropped 0 bases, with 13 bases sitting between them. The CDR3 sequence: CASKDSLSSYEQYF. The CDR3 DNA follows: TGCGCCAGCAAGGATAGCCTTAGCTCCTACGAGCAGTACTTC.

The V call is TRBV7-2, the J call TRBJ1-5, with D uncertain. Looked up from germline, CDR1 is SGHTA and CDR2 is FQGNSA. The CDR3 loop spans 13 amino acids. Trimming removed 4 bases at V and 5 bases at J, with 9 bases between. The CDR3 reads CASSSGRDQPQHF. Written as DNA, the CDR3 is TGTGCCAGCAGCTCGGGTCGGGATCAGCCCCAGCATTTT.

The V and J genes are TRBV4-1 and TRBJ1-1; D is unresolved. The CDR3 sequence is 13 residues long. Trimming left V 2 bases short and J 8 bases short, with 12 bases between. Germline CDR1 reads MGHRA; CDR2 reads YSYEKL. In nucleotides, the CDR3 is TGCGCCAGCAGCCAAAGATCATACGCGGAAGCTTTCTTT. It encodes CASSQRSYAEAFF.

This chain uses TRBV27 with TRBJ2-1; D is possibly TRBD2 (6 bases). Germline V gene sequence: CDR1 MNHEY, CDR2 SMNVEV (reference sequence). The germline V and J ends were trimmed by 3 bases and 9 bases, with 15 bases remaining between them. The CDR3 covers 14 residues. The CDR3 reads CASSFSREVGEQFF. Written as DNA, the CDR3 is TGTGCCAGCAGTTTCTCCAGGGAGGTCGGTGAGCAGTTCTTC.

Only a few counts were recorded for this clone. The chain carries TRBV5-1 and TRBJ1-1, with 8 bases fitting TRBD1. Germline V lookup: CDR1 SGHRS, CDR2 YFSETQ. Trimming at V came to 4 bases and at J to 1 base, leaving 3 bases not matched to a gene. This CDR3 has 14 residues. The CDR3 DNA is TGCGCCAGCAGCATGGACAGGGCGAACACTGAAGCTTTCTTT. Protein product: CASSMDRANTEAFF. Variable domain in full (rest from reference TRBV5-1 and TRBJ1-1): KAGVTQTPRYLIKTRGQQVTLSCSPISGHRSVSWYQQTPGQGLQFLFEYFSETQRNKGNFPGRFSGRQFSNSRSEMNVSTLELGDSALYLCASSMDRANTEAFFGQGTRLTVV.

This chain connects TRBV19 to TRBJ2-2, with 7 bases fitting TRBD2. Per the germline V gene, CDR1 is LNHDA and CDR2 is SQIVND (reference sequence). The CDR3 extends over 15 amino acids. V was pared by 2 bases and J by 7 bases, with 7 bases of the junction left unmatched. As DNA, the CDR3 is TGTGCCAGTAGTATATTTCCGAGCGGGGTCGGGGAGCTGTTTTTT. It specifies CASSIFPSGVGELFF.

The chain uses TRBV7-9 and TRBJ1-4; D might be TRBD1 (6 bases). Germline-derived CDR1 and CDR2 are SEHNR and FQNEAQ (reference sequence). The CDR3 is 15 amino acids. V shed 1 base and J shed 5 bases, with 11 bases lying between them. The CDR3 loop is CASSLEGQLNEKLFF. CDR3 coding DNA: TGTGCCAGCAGCTTAGAAGGACAGCTAAATGAAAAACTGTTTTTT.

V gene TRBV5-1 combines with J gene TRBJ2-7; D possibly corresponds to TRBD1 (6 bases). Looked up from germline, CDR1 is SGHRS and CDR2 is YFSETQ. The germline V and J ends were trimmed by 1 base and 2 bases, with 10 bases remaining between them. CDR3 length: 14 amino acids. The CDR3 loop is CASSLMDSTYEQYF. CDR3 DNA: TGCGCCAGCAGCTTGATGGACAGTACCTACGAGCAGTACTTC.

The chain has TRBV2 and TRBJ2-6, with D unclear. This CDR3 region has 16 residues. CDR1 is SNHLY and CDR2 is FYNNEI in the germline V gene. Trimming removed 3 bases from V and 0 bases from J, with 9 bases in between. CDR3 nucleotide sequence: TGTGCCAGCAGTGACAGGTTGTTCTCTGGGGCCAACGTCCTGACTTTC. The encoded protein is CASSDRLFSGANVLTF.

The CDR3, as DNA: TGTGCCAGCACCGAGGGGGCGGGGGGGGCGGGTACGCAGTATTTT. Protein: CASTEGAGGAGTQYF. The V gene is TRBV7-2, the J gene TRBJ2-3; TRBD2 matches 9 bases. V lost 7 bases and J lost 8; bases outside the gene matches: 13. This CDR3 comprises 15 residues. Germline V lookup: CDR1 SGHTA, CDR2 FQGNSA.

V gene TRBV5-1 combines with J gene TRBJ2-7, with 10 bases lining up with TRBD1. This CDR3 contains 15 residues. Trimming took 3 bases from V and 3 from J; bases not matched to a gene: 6. Germline-derived CDR1 and CDR2 are SGHRS and YFSETQ. The CDR3 nucleotides are TGCGCCAGCAGCTCCTTGACAGGGGGCTACTACGAGCAGTACTTC. This sequence encodes CASSSLTGGYYEQYF.

The chain recombines TRBV28 with TRBJ2-7, with TRBD2 as a possible D gene (6 bases). The germline CDR1 and CDR2 sequences are MDHEN and SYDVKM. The ends were cut back, 3 bases at V and 1 base at J, with 19 bases in the middle. The CDR3 is 17 amino acids. As DNA, the CDR3 is TGTGCCAGCAGTTTCCCCATGGGACTCCGCCTTTCCTACGAGCAGTACTTC. Its translation: CASSFPMGLRLSYEQYF.

The gene calls are TRBV5-1 and TRBJ1-4, with D hard to call. Germline CDR1 SGHRS, CDR2 YFSETQ. The V gene lost 0 bases and the J gene lost 0 bases, with 6 bases spanning the gap. This CDR3 region has 15 residues. The DNA for the CDR3 is TGCGCCAGCAGCTTGGAAGAGGCAACTAATGAAAAACTGTTTTTT. This translates into CASSLEEATNEKLFF.

This chain connects TRBV4-1 to TRBJ2-2; 11 bases map to TRBD2. The V gene's germline CDR1 is MGHRA and CDR2 YSYEKL. The V and J ends lost 4 bases and 5 bases, in that order; junction bases with no gene match: 12. This CDR3 is 18 amino acids long. The CDR3 reads CASSLSGKLAGVTGELFF. The CDR3 DNA is TGCGCCAGCAGCCTCAGCGGAAAACTAGCGGGAGTAACCGGGGAGCTGTTTTTT.

This rearrangement joins TRBV30 to TRBJ2-7; 12 bases are a match to TRBD2. With 3 bases clipped from V and 9 bases from J, the junction kept 12 bases outside the gene matches. The CDR3 consists of 15 residues. Germline-derived CDR1 and CDR2 are GTSNPN and SVGIG (reference sequence). The CDR3 sequence is CAWRGGTSGPSVQYF. The DNA for the CDR3 is TGTGCCTGGAGGGGGGGGACTAGCGGGCCCTCGGTGCAGTACTTC.

The chain employs TRBV7-7 and TRBJ2-5; D is undetermined. The germline CDR1 and CDR2 sequences are SSHAT and FNYEAQ (reference sequence). CDR3 length: 14 amino acids. V gave up 3 bases and J gave up 1 base, with 9 bases separating them. For the CDR3, the DNA is TGTGCCAGCAGCTTCGACATGTTCCAAGAGACCCAGTACTTC. It specifies CASSFDMFQETQYF.

The chain combines TRBV7-2 with TRBJ2-1; a possible D gene is TRBD2 (6 bases). The CDR3 sequence is 14 residues long. Trimming cost V 7 bases and J 3 bases, with 13 bases left between them. CDR1 is SGHTA and CDR2 is FQGNSA in the germline V gene. The CDR3 sequence: CASMEGRIYNEQFF. The DNA of the CDR3 is TGTGCCAGCATGGAGGGAAGAATCTACAATGAGCAGTTCTTC.

This clone was seen only a few times. The chain has TRBV9 and TRBJ2-1; 7 bases align to TRBD1. The CDR3 is 15 residues long. From germline, CDR1 is SGDLS and CDR2 YYNGEE. V gave up 4 bases and J gave up 0 bases; unmatched junction bases: 4. CDR3 loop: CASSPQGVSYNEQFF. The CDR3 nucleotides are TGTGCCAGCAGCCCCCAGGGGGTCTCCTACAATGAGCAGTTCTTC.

The gene calls are TRBV6-5 and TRBJ1-2; TRBD1 aligns across 9 bases. The CDR3 covers 15 residues. Germline loops: CDR1 MNHEY, CDR2 SVGAGI. The junction had 6 bases not matched to a gene; V was cut back by 1 base and J by 6 bases. In nucleotides, the CDR3 is TGTGCCAGCAGTTACTGGGGACAGGGTTCCGATGGCTACACCTTC. Protein: CASSYWGQGSDGYTF.

The chain uses TRBV28 and TRBJ1-2; 7 positions match TRBD1. Germline V lookup: CDR1 MDHEN, CDR2 SYDVKM. V lost 5 bases, J lost 8 bases, and 8 bases stayed unmatched. The CDR3 length is 13 residues. This chain's CDR3 is CASSPGQVPGYTF. Here the CDR3 DNA reads TGTGCCAGCAGTCCAGGACAGGTTCCCGGCTACACCTTC.